This TCR beta chain was documented in a study of CD8 T cells in ankylosing spondylitis. Overall study findings and caveats: A TCR beta motif made of about 8 highly homologous variants seemed typical of ankylosing spondylitis blood. In reactive arthritis synovial fluid and blood, some motif variants had been reported before. Enrichment of disease-linked clones was reportedly significant in matched ankylosing spondylitis synovial fluid.

TCRdb re-analysed the 5' RACE reads in MiXCR, keeping a single row per CDR3 protein. Of 310,000 or so distinct CDR3 sequences in the sample, 20% were seen once. About this clonotype itself: As yet, its antigen is unknown.

This sequence was found in a male donor with ankylosing spondylitis or in good health (not recorded which). The sequenced material came from blood, either unsorted or a sorted T cell fraction (not recorded which).

The CDR3 spells CASSEGGTGLATGELFF. The CDR3 nucleotides read TGTGCCAGCAGCGAGGGGGGGACAGGGTTAGCCACCGGGGAGCTGTTTTTT. The chain uses TRBV2 and TRBJ2-2, with TRBD1 identical over 9 bases. The V segment lost 6 bases and the J segment 4 bases; nucleotides outside the gene matches: 12. The germline V gene has CDR1 SNHLY and CDR2 FYNNEI. The CDR3 covers 17 residues.